This note documents a single T cell receptor beta chain sequence. This entry comes from a study of OX40 agonist ivuxolimab in advanced cancers. About the study: Eligibility rules accepted prior anti-PD-1, anti-PD-L1 or anti-CTLA-4 therapy, and under 45% had some.

Germline lookup yields CDR1 SGHNT and CDR2 YYREEE (reference sequence). CDR3 size: 17 residues. Sequencing used immunoSEQ multiplex PCR; TCRdb keeps in-frame clones, though not all of them. This sample has 35,000 to 40,000 clones, with around nine tenths found just once. The source was CD4+ or CD8+ T cells sorted from blood, collected in a trial of the OX40 agonist ivuxolimab. This TCR came from an adult with an advanced solid tumor such as melanoma, head and neck, liver or kidney cancer. The chain uses TRBV5-4 and TRBJ2-5; 8 nucleotides line up with TRBD1. The closer fit of TRBJ2-7 to the DNA end suggests the J call may be wrong. As DNA, the CDR3 is TGTGCCAGCAGTTTAGGCCGGTGGGACAGGCCATCCTACGAGCAGTACTTC. This translates into CASSLGRWDRPSYEQYF.